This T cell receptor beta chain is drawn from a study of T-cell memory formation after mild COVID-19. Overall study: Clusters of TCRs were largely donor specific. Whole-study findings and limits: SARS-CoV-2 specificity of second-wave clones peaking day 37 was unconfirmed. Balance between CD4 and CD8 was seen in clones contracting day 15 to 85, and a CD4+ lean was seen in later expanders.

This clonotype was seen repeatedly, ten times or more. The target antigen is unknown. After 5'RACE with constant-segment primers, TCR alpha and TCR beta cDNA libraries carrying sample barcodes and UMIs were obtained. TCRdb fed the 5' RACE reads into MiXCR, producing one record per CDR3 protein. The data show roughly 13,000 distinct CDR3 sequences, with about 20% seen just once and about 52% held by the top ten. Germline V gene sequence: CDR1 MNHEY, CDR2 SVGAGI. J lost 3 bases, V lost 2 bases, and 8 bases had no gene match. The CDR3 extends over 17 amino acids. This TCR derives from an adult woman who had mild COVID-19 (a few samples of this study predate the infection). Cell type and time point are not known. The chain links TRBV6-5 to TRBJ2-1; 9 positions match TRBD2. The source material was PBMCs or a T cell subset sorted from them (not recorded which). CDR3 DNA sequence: TGTGCCAGCAGTTACCGTATAGCGGGAGCTATCTACAATGAGCAGTTCTTC. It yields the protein CASSYRIAGAIYNEQFF.